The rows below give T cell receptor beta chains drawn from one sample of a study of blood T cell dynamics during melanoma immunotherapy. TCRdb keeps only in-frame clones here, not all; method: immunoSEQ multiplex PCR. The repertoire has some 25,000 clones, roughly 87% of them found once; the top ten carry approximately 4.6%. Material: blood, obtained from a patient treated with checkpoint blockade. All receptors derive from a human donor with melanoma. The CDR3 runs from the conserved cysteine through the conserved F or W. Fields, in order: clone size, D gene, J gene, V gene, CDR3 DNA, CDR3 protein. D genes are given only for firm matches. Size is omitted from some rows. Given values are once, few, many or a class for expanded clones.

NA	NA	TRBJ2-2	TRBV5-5	TGTGCCAGCAGCTTGATGGGATTAGTTCCCGTCGGGGAGCTGTTTTTT	CASSLMGLVPVGELFF
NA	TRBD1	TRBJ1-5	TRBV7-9	TGTGCCAGCAGCGGACAGGGACTAAATCAGCCCCAGCATTTT	CASSGQGLNQPQHF
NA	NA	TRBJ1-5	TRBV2	TGTGCCAGCAGGGACAGCTATAGCAATCAGCCCCAGCATTTT	CASRDSYSNQPQHF
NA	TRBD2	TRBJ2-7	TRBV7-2	TGTGCCAGCAGCTTAGCTGGGACTAGCGGGAGTCCTTACGAGCAGTACTTC	CASSLAGTSGSPYEQYF
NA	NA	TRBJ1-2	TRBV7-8	TGTGCCAGCAGCCCTTTGTTAAACTATGGCTACACCTTC	CASSPLLNYGYTF
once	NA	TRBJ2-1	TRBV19	TGTGCCAGTAGTGAGCGGTCCCTCAATGAGCAGTTCTTC	CASSERSLNEQFF
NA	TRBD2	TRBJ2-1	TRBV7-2	TGTGCCAGCAGCGCCTTACTAGCGGGAGACTCCAATGAGCAGTTCTTC	CASSALLAGDSNEQFF
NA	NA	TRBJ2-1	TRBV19	TGTGCCAGTAGTATAGATCGGGTGAATGAGCAGTTCTTC	CASSIDRVNEQFF
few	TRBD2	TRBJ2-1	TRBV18	TGTGCCAGCTCACCACCGGGGCTAGCGGAGTACAATGAGCAGTTCTTC	CASSPPGLAEYNEQFF
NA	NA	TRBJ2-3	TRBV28	TGTGCCAGCCAACCGGTCGGCAGGGCCACAGATACGCAGTATTTT	CASQPVGRATDTQYF
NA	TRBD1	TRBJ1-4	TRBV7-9	TGTGCCAGCAGCGAGACTCAGGGGGCTAGAGAAAAACTGTTTTTT	CASSETQGAREKLFF
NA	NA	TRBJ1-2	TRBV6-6	TGTGCCAGCAGTCCCGGGGGGACAATAGGGAGCTACACCTTC	CASSPGGTIGSYTF
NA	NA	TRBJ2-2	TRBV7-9	TGTGCCAGCAGCTTAGGGGTCGCGAGCGACACCGGGGAGCTGTTTTTT	CASSLGVASDTGELFF
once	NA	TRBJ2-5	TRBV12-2	TGTGCAAGTCGGTTTTCCTGGGCTGGGCCCCAGTACTTC	CASRFSWAGPQYF
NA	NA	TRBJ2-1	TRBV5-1	TGCGCCAGCAGCTTAAGTAAATACAATGAGCAGTTCTTC	CASSLSKYNEQFF
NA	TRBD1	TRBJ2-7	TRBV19	TGTGCCAGTAGTAGTCCGGGACAGGTAATCGGCGAGCAGTACTTC	CASSSPGQVIGEQYF
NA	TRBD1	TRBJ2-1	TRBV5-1	TGCGCCAGCAGCCGGGGACAGGGCCGTGGTGAGCAGTTCTTC	CASSRGQGRGEQFF
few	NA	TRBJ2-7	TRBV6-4	TGTGCCAGCAGTGACTGTCAGGAGGTGTATAAGGACGACGAGCAGTACTTC	CASSDCQEVYKDDEQYF
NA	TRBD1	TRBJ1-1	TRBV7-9	TGTGCCAGCACTCGAGGACAGGCCAACACTGAAGCTTTCTTT	CASTRGQANTEAFF
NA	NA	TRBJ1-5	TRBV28	TGTGCCAGCAGTTTAAGTCGGGGCCGAGAGGGGCCCCAGCATTTT	CASSLSRGREGPQHF
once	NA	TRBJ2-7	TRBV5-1	TGCGCCAGCAGTAACCTACAGGGCAACGAGCAGTACTTC	CASSNLQGNEQYF
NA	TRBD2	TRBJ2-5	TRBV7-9	TGTGCCAGCAGCGAGACTAGCGGCCAAGAGACCCAGTACTTC	CASSETSGQETQYF
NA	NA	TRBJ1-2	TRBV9	TGTGCCAGCACCACAGGACCTGGTGGCTACACCTTC	CASTTGPGGYTF
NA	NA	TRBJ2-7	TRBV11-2	TGTGCCAGCAGCCTCCGTTTTAGCTCCTACGAGCAGTACTTC	CASSLRFSSYEQYF
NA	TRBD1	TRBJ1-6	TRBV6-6	TGTGCCAGCACCCCGGGGGACAGACATTCACCCCTCCACTTT	CASTPGDRHSPLHF
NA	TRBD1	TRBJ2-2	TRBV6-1	TGTGCCAGCAGGACGACAGGGCTGAGCACCGGGGAGCTGTTTTTT	CASRTTGLSTGELFF
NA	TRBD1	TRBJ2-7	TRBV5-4	TGTGCCAGCAGCTCTGAGGGGGCCGGAGGAAACGAGCAGTACTTC	CASSSEGAGGNEQYF
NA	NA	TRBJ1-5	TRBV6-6	TGTGCCAGCAGTTCCCCCCAGACAGTCCCCAATCAGCCCCAGCATTTT	CASSSPQTVPNQPQHF